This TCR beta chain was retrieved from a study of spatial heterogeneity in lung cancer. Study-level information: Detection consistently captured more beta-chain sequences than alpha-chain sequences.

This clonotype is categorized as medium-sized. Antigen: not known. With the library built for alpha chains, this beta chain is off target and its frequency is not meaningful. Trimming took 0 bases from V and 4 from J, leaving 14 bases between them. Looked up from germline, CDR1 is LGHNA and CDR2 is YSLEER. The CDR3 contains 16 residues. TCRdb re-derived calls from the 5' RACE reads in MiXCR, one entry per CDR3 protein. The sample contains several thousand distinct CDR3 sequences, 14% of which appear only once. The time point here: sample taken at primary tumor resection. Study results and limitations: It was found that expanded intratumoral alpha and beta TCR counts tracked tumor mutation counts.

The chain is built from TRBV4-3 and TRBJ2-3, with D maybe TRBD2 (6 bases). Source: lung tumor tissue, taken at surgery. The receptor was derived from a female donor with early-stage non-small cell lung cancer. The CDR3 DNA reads TGCGCCAGCAGCCAAGAGGGTAGAGGGGAGGCAGATACGCAGTATTTT. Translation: CASSQEGRGEADTQYF.